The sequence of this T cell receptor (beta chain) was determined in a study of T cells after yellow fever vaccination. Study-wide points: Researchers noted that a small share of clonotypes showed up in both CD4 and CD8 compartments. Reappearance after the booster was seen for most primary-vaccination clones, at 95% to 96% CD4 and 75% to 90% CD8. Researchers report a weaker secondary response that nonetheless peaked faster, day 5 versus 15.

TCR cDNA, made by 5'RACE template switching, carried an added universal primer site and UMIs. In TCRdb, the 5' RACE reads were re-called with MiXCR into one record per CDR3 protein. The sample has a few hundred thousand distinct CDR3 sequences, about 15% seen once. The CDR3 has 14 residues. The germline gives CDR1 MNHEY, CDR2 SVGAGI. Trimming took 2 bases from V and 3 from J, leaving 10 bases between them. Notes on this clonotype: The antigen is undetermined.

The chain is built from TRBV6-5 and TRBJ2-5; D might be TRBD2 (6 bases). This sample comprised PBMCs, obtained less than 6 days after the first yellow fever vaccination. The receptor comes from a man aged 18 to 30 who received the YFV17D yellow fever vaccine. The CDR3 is CASSYGRREETQYF. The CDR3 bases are TGTGCCAGCAGTTACGGTCGGAGGGAAGAGACCCAGTACTTC.